This TCR beta chain was profiled in a study of T cell responses to AZD1222 COVID-19 vaccine. Trimming shortened V by 5 bases and J by 4 bases, and 3 bases separated the two germline ends. Germline V gene sequence: CDR1 LGHDT, CDR2 YNNKEL (reference sequence). The CDR3 runs 11 residues. The sample holds a few counts of this clone. Assay: immunoSEQ multiplex PCR; the TCRdb copy retains only in-frame clones and omits some. Here the sample spans about 100,000 clones, more than 80% being singletons. V gene TRBV3-1 (or the pseudogene TRBV3-2) combines with J gene TRBJ2-1; the D is unclear. The clonotype originates from an adult in good health. Sequencing used peripheral blood, obtained on day 0 of AZD1222 vaccination. The DNA of the CDR3 is TGTGCCAGCAGCTGGTACAATGAGCAGTTCTTC. Its protein product is CASSWYNEQFF.